This TCR beta chain comes out of a study of shared T cell receptors in the human thymus. Germline assignment: CDR1 SGHRS and CDR2 YFSETQ. Trimming shortened V by 5 bases and J by 5 bases, and 4 bases separated the two germline ends. The CDR3 runs 10 residues. The protocol was immunoSEQ multiplex PCR, while the TCRdb copy is restricted to in-frame clones and leaves out a portion. Here the sample spans roughly 550,000 clones, about 84% being singletons. In addition, the sample was reused for a study of human thymus T cells. That source adds: Thymus specimens were resections from corrective heart surgery.

The chain combines TRBV5-1 with TRBJ2-5; D remains ambiguous. This receptor was taken from a boy in the first two years of life with a congenital heart defect. The specimen sequenced was thymocytes. The CDR3 region is CASSSETQYF. Written as DNA, the CDR3 is TGCGCCAGCAGTTCGGAGACCCAGTACTTC. The full variable domain, in which reference TRBV5-1 and TRBJ2-5 provide the parts outside the CDR3, is KAGVTQTPRYLIKTRGQQVTLSCSPISGHRSVSWYQQTPGQGLQFLFEYFSETQRNKGNFPGRFSGRQFSNSRSEMNVSTLELGDSALYLCASSSETQYFGPGTRLLVL.